This T cell receptor (beta chain) was found in a study of control samples from healthy donors and cancer patients. Trimming cost V 2 bases and J 5 bases; bases outside gene matches: 3. This CDR3 is 15 amino acids long. From germline, CDR1 is KGHSH and CDR2 LQKENI. Clones were sequenced by immunoSEQ multiplex PCR, and TCRdb holds only the in-frame ones, with some missing. The sample comprises approximately 120,000 clones, roughly 91% of which are singletons, and roughly a sixth rests with the top ten. The chain is built from TRBV18 and TRBJ2-2; TRBD1 matches at 9 bases. What was sequenced was blood. The receptor comes from a woman aged 45-60 years in good health. CDR3 coding DNA: TGTGCCAGCTCACCAACGACAGGGGGGACCGGGGAGCTGTTTTTT. Encoded protein: CASSPTTGGTGELFF.